The 9 T cell receptor beta chains below all came from one sample that was sequenced in a study of cytomegalovirus exposure and HLA in healthy donors. PCR amplification relied on 60 Vbeta primers (plus 13 Jbeta primers). Clones were read by immunoSEQ multiplex PCR, and TCRdb kept only the in-frame ones, dropping some. The table has some 90,000 clones, around 70% seen once. The sample taken for sequencing was PBMCs. The receptors shown here come from a man in his sixties in good health and CMV-seronegative.

The chain joins TRBV7-9 to TRBJ1-1; no clear D. CDR3 length: 13 amino acids. Trimming left V 1 base short and J 1 base short, with 4 bases between. CDR1 SEHNR and CDR2 FQNEAQ come from the germline V gene (reference sequence). The CDR3 loop reads CASSLEQNTEAFF. The CDR3 bases are TGTGCCAGCAGCTTAGAACAGAACACTGAAGCTTTCTTT.

The chain uses TRBV2 and TRBJ1-5, with TRBD1 identical over 7 bases. The V gene's germline CDR1 is SNHLY and CDR2 FYNNEI. With 10 bases clipped from V and 3 bases from J, the junction kept 15 bases outside the gene matches. The CDR3 is 16 amino acids. CDR3: CATSSFSGTDNQPQHF. DNA for the CDR3: TGTGCCACCTCCTCATTCTCCGGGACAGACAATCAGCCCCAGCATTTT. Drawing the rest from reference TRBV2 and TRBJ1-5, the complete variable domain is EPEVTQTPSHQVTQMGQEVILRCVPISNHLYFYWYRQILGQKVEFLVSFYNNEISEKSEIFDDQFSVERPDGSNFTLKIRSTKLEDSAMYFCATSSFSGTDNQPQHFGDGTRLSIL.

The rearrangement links TRBV5-4 to TRBJ1-2; 7 nucleotides line up with TRBD1. Germline V gives CDR1 SGHNT, CDR2 YYREEE (reference sequence). With 2 bases clipped from V and 2 bases from J, the junction kept 6 bases outside the gene matches. The CDR3 has 15 amino acids. The CDR3 DNA is TGTGCCAGCAGCTTTGCAGGGGGATTCAACTATGGCTACACCTTC. Translated: CASSFAGGFNYGYTF.

A remark on this clone: The same CDR3 arises from other DNA sequences in this sample as well. This chain links TRBV5-1 with TRBJ2-1, with 9 nucleotides matching TRBD1. Trimming cost V 2 bases and J 1 base; bases outside gene matches: 1. CDR3 size: 15 residues. Germline lookup yields CDR1 SGHRS and CDR2 YFSETQ. CDR3 region: CASSLQGASYNEQFF. CDR3 DNA sequence: TGCGCCAGCAGCTTACAGGGGGCTTCCTACAATGAGCAGTTCTTC.

This sequence joins TRBV7-8 and TRBJ2-1; 10 bases line up with TRBD2. The CDR3 sequence is 17 residues long. The trim removed 1 base at V and 8 bases at J, leaving 11 bases unmatched. Germline CDR1 SGHVS, CDR2 FQNEAQ. CDR3 sequence: CASSLVIAGGPGDEQFF. The CDR3 DNA is TGTGCCAGCAGCTTAGTGATAGCGGGAGGTCCGGGTGATGAGCAGTTCTTC.

This clone was recorded a few times. The rearrangement uses TRBV10-1 and TRBJ2-1; 7 bases match TRBD2. J was trimmed by 12 bases and V by 6 bases; bases with no gene match: 11. This CDR3 contains 13 residues. Germline V lookup: CDR1 WNHNN, CDR2 SYGVQD (reference sequence). The CDR3 DNA reads TGCGCCAGCAGCAGGACCGCGGGAGTTGGGCAGTTCTTC. It yields the protein CASSRTAGVGQFF.

The chain combines TRBV28 with TRBJ2-1, with 8 bases matching TRBD1. Per the germline V gene, CDR1 is MDHEN and CDR2 is SYDVKM. The CDR3 consists of 17 residues. Trimming took 5 bases from V and 4 from J; bases not matched to a gene: 13. The DNA for the CDR3 is TGTGCCAGCAGTGCTACCACCGGGACAGGCACATACAATGAGCAGTTCTTC. Residues: CASSATTGTGTYNEQFF.

This clone appeared once. The chain employs TRBV10-1 and TRBJ2-7; 13 bases are a match to TRBD2. The germline V gene has CDR1 WNHNN and CDR2 SYGVQD (reference sequence). V trimming: 4 bases; J trimming: 4 bases; junction bases outside the gene matches: 10. CDR3 length equals 17 residues. The CDR3 DNA is TGCGCCAGCAGTGGCCGAAAAGGACTAGCGGGAGCGTACGAGCAGTACTTC. It specifies CASSGRKGLAGAYEQYF.

This chain connects TRBV6-6 to TRBJ2-2, with 11 bases fitting TRBD2. Germline V gene lookup returns CDR1 MNHNY and CDR2 SVGAGI (reference sequence). The V and J ends lost 6 bases and 7 bases, in that order; junction bases with no gene match: 10. This CDR3 is 16 amino acids long. CDR3 sequence (DNA): TGTGCCAGCAGGGACCTTAATAGCGGGGGGGTCGGGGAGCTGTTTTTT. Its protein is CASRDLNSGGVGELFF.